These T cell receptor beta chains were read from a single sample in a study of shared clonotypes between healthy human individuals. Using immunoSEQ multiplex PCR, the repertoire was profiled, and TCRdb retains in-frame clones only, with some absent. The table lists roughly 1 million clones, roughly 74% of them singletons, with 0.5% to 0.6% in the top ten. The sequenced sample consisted of memory CD4+ T cells from PBMCs. The receptor source for this set is a man between 18 and 35 years old in good health. Some clones in this sample may be carry-over from other donors' samples. Both conserved end residues are part of each CDR3. The D gene is left open where the match is weak. Size is stated for part of the rows, as once, few or many counts, or as a class when the clone is expanded.

D	V	size	J	CDR3	DNA
NA	TRBV7-3	NA	TRBJ1-1	CASSSMRHTEAFF	TGTGCCAGCAGCTCCATGCGTCACACTGAAGCTTTCTTT
NA	TRBV9	NA	TRBJ2-2	CASSRRGPGELFF	TGTGCCAGCAGCCGGAGGGGGCCCGGGGAGCTGTTTTTT
TRBD1	TRBV6-6	NA	TRBJ1-5	CASSYDRGDGPQHF	TGTGCCAGCAGTTACGACAGGGGAGATGGGCCCCAGCATTTT
TRBD1	TRBV30	few	TRBJ1-1	CAWSDRGTEAFF	TGTGCCTGGTCGGACAGGGGCACTGAAGCTTTCTTT
NA	TRBV19	many	TRBJ1-2	CASSIRGEVYGYTF	TGTGCCAGTAGTATCCGGGGCGAAGTCTATGGCTACACCTTC
NA	TRBV4-3	NA	TRBJ2-3	CASSQEGQGRADTQYF	TGCGCCAGCAGCCAAGAAGGCCAGGGAAGGGCAGATACGCAGTATTTT
NA	TRBV10-3	NA	TRBJ2-6	CAISHTSSGANVLTF	TGTGCCATCAGCCACACTTCCTCTGGGGCCAACGTCCTGACTTTC
TRBD1	TRBV25-1	many	TRBJ2-2	CASSAKQGRVTGELFF	TGTGCCAGCAGTGCGAAACAGGGGCGAGTGACCGGGGAGCTGTTTTTT
NA	TRBV4-3	NA	TRBJ1-5	CASSQAHRSNQPQHF	TGCGCCAGCAGCCAAGCCCACAGAAGCAATCAGCCCCAGCATTTT
NA	TRBV5-4	NA	TRBJ2-3	CASSLGPMEYF	TGTGCCAGCAGCTTGGGACCTATGGAGTATTTT
TRBD1	TRBV9	NA	TRBJ1-2	CASSVDYSDRAGYTF	TGTGCCAGCAGCGTGGACTACTCAGACAGGGCTGGCTACACCTTC
TRBD2	TRBV6-1	NA	TRBJ2-1	CASRLAGGHNEQFF	TGTGCCAGCAGGCTAGCGGGAGGGCACAATGAGCAGTTCTTC
TRBD1	TRBV9	NA	TRBJ2-3	CASSVGTGLDTQYF	TGTGCCAGCAGCGTAGGGACAGGGCTTGATACGCAGTATTTT
TRBD1	TRBV28	NA	TRBJ2-7	CASSLAGTGTYEQYF	TGTGCCAGCAGTTTAGCAGGGACAGGCACCTACGAGCAGTACTTC
TRBD1	TRBV18	NA	TRBJ1-4	CASSPPGQGIYNEKLFF	TGTGCCAGCTCACCACCGGGACAGGGGATTTATAATGAAAAACTGTTTTTT
NA	TRBV6-1	NA	TRBJ1-1	CASSASDTRMEAFF	TGTGCCAGCAGTGCCTCAGACACCCGTATGGAAGCTTTCTTT
NA	TRBV28	NA	TRBJ2-5	CASSLVGSQETQYF	TGTGCCAGCAGTTTGGTAGGGAGTCAAGAGACCCAGTACTTC
TRBD1	TRBV18	few	TRBJ1-5	CASSERGLGLNQPQHF	TGTGCCAGCTCTGAAAGGGGGCTGGGGCTTAATCAGCCCCAGCATTTT
TRBD1	TRBV7-2	once	TRBJ1-4	CASSSAGGLNEKLFF	TGTGCCAGCAGCTCAGCAGGGGGACTTAATGAAAAACTGTTTTTT
NA	TRBV7-9	many	TRBJ2-1	CASSPGLTYNEQFF	TGTGCCAGCAGCCCGGGACTGACCTACAATGAGCAGTTCTTC
TRBD1	TRBV4-1	NA	TRBJ2-7	CASSQERTGFYEQYF	TGCGCCAGCAGCCAAGAAAGGACAGGATTCTACGAGCAGTACTTC
NA	TRBV7-2	NA	TRBJ1-4	CASSATATNEKLFF	TGTGCCAGCAGCGCGACAGCAACTAATGAAAAACTGTTTTTT
NA	TRBV29-1	NA	TRBJ2-1	CSGSTENEQFF	TGCAGCGGATCGACTGAAAATGAGCAGTTCTTC
NA	TRBV29-1	NA	TRBJ2-7	CSVEKLGQGPHEQYF	TGCAGCGTTGAAAAGTTGGGCCAGGGTCCCCACGAGCAGTACTTC
NA	TRBV5-1	few	TRBJ2-5	CASSPVTLWGEEETQYF	TGCGCCAGCAGCCCCGTGACTTTGTGGGGGGAAGAAGAGACCCAGTACTTC